The clone carrying this T cell receptor beta chain has ten or more counts. Its antigen remains unknown. In germline, CDR1 is MNHEY, CDR2 SMNVEV (reference sequence). The CDR3 contains 14 residues. Trimming cost V 4 bases and J 2 bases, with 9 bases left between them. The data originate from a study of read filtering for tumor transcriptome and immune sequencing. Study-wide context: Revised staging placed eight or nine patients in R-ISS I, 15 to 20 in II, six or seven in III. Overall study results and limits: Even smaller IR-seq throughput identified most shared clonotypes. Single-read clonotypes: 80% to 90% of IR-seq clonotypes (around 3.4% of reads), 74.6% of RNA-seq clonotypes (roughly 43% of reads). Without single-read clonotypes, shared clonotype proportions correlated more between IR-seq and RNA-seq.

The library was built from about 400 ng RNA with molecular barcoded adaptors for alpha/delta and beta/gamma chains. One entry per CDR3 protein, called by TCRdb with MiXCR from the reads. The data show 100,000 to 150,000 distinct CDR3 sequences, with roughly 13% seen just once and 7% to 9% held by the top ten. V gene TRBV27 combines with J gene TRBJ1-3; D uncertain. The clonotype was recovered from a donor older than 35 with multiple myeloma. The sample comprised a population of CD138-negative cells sorted from bone marrow. This CDR3 reads CASSYSGAGNTIYF. As DNA, the CDR3 is TGTGCCAGCAGTTATTCTGGGGCTGGAAACACCATATATTTT.